This T cell receptor beta chain was identified in a study of CD8 T cells in ankylosing spondylitis (dated by TCRdb to 2016 to 2017). Concerning the study at large: The study profiled T cell receptor beta repertoires in healthy donors and ankylosing spondylitis patients to find disease-linked TCR variants. The full study cohort comprised some 27 ankylosing spondylitis patients and 85 to 120 healthy donors. Peripheral blood samples were taken, and synovial fluid was additionally collected from ankylosing spondylitis patients. Points the paper makes about the study in general: A CD8+ phenotype was shown by the disease-linked clones, which were found at relatively low frequencies in peripheral blood. Some of the motif variants had been reported before in the synovial fluid and blood of reactive arthritis patients, a finding that suggests common disease-initiation mechanisms. Blood from ankylosing spondylitis patients appeared to be characterized by a TCR beta motif made up of under ten highly homologous amino acid variants. The disease-linked clones were reported to be significantly enriched in matched synovial fluid samples from ankylosing spondylitis patients.

A note on this clonotype: Its cognate antigen has yet to be identified. Within one base of it there is no much larger clone, and no base qualities were kept.

TCRdb names Illumina HiSeq 2500 as the instrument used. TCR beta libraries were prepared by quantitative 5'-RACE with molecular barcodes. As for the original processing: To identify disease-linked TCR variants, a new computational method was used, one built on a probabilistic model of VDJ rearrangement. TCRdb cleaned the public reads at Q25 with fastp, built clones with MiXCR and kept in-frame beta chains. Each record represents a unique CDR3 protein, reported with the most common genes and DNA among its rows. The V and J calls were not made by the authors but by TCRdb's processing. Here the sample has about 390,000 distinct CDR3 sequences; 20% to 25% occur a single time. The top ten clonotypes cover about a sixth of the sample. The CDR3 sequence holds 15 residues, the cysteine and phenylalanine included. CDR3 DNA is the only sequence kept; it has 45 bases, read in frame from the first base. The trim is 1 base for V and 2 bases for J, with a gap of 11 bases between the germline ends. CDR1 and CDR2 (LGHNA, YSLEER) derive from the germline V gene.

The rearranged chain carries TRBV4-3 and TRBJ2-5, and possibly TRBD2, on 6 matching bases. The sample consisted of blood, either unsorted or a sorted T cell fraction (not recorded which). The sequence was collected from a male donor with ankylosing spondylitis. The nucleotide sequence is given as TGCGCCAGCAGCCAAGTAAACGGGAGACAAGAGACCCAGTACTTC. Translated, it gives CASSQVNGRQETQYF.